The following is a TCR beta chain sequence with its context. Its antigen specificity is not known. No base quality values were provided; no much bigger clone lies one nucleotide off. These data come from a study of CD8 T cells in Susac syndrome (dated 2019 in TCRdb). Regarding the study in general: The study used repertoire sequencing to test whether antigen drove CD8+ T cell activation and differentiation in Susac syndrome. Overall results and qualifications from the work: The study acknowledged that relatively few individuals were included in the TCR sequencing and HLA analysis.

High-throughput TCR beta sequencing profiled peripheral blood CD8+ and CD4+ T cells from healthy donors, Susac syndrome patients and multiple sclerosis patients. Treatment-naive patients with stable or active relapsing-remitting disease fulfilling revised McDonald criteria were used as multiple sclerosis controls. Bulk CD8+ and CD4+ T cells were purified by magnetic negative isolation, whereas CD8+ TEMRA cells were enriched by FACS. Blood was drawn into EDTA tubes, processed within 24 hours, and PBMCs were isolated by density gradient centrifugation. PBMCs intended for TCR sequencing were cryopreserved in liquid nitrogen and thawed later in a water bath at 37 degrees C. The sorted or isolated CD4+, CD8+ and CD8+ TEMRA cells reached a purity of at least 90%. RNA was extracted using the RNeasy kit, and roughly 0.45 to 1 ug of the RNA was reverse transcribed with random hexamers. TCR beta CDR3 regions were amplified with the immunoSEQ multiplex PCR assay covering 54 Vbeta and 13 Jbeta segments. Bias from PCR amplification was corrected by using a synthetic template baseline for primer optimization and for computational correction. The paper's data handling went like this. Reads were annotated to V, D and J genes per IMGT and analyzed with immunoSEQ Analyzer, keeping only productive sequences. To calculate clonality, Shannon entropy was normalized by log2 of the number of productive unique sequences and then subtracted from one. For each patient and control, public and private clones were evaluated among the 100 most prevalent clones. Susac-specific clones were defined as absent from healthy and MS cohorts, around 1,000 published viral clones and other ImmuneACCESS disease sequences. Using fastp trimming at Q25 and MiXCR clonotype assembly, TCRdb reanalyzed the public sequencing data and kept in-frame beta chains. CDR3 protein duplicates are merged, each entry listing the most common genes and DNA. For this entry, the V and J calls and clone size follow TCRdb and not the study's own pipeline. The table for this sample lists about 250,000 distinct CDR3 sequences; approximately 92% of them were counted only once. Together, the top ten hold around 0.07% of the sample.

This receptor was taken from a human donor with multiple sclerosis. The sample taken for sequencing was CD4+ T cells from PBMCs.

The CDR3 protein sequence reads: CASSSDSRMGNQPQHF. The DNA sequence is given as TGTGCCAGCAGTTCGGACTCACGGATGGGCAATCAGCCCCAGCATTTT. Here the chain combines TRBV12-3 or TRBV12-4 and TRBJ1-5; the D gene remains uncertain. The V end loses 4 bases and the J end loses 2 bases, and a stretch of 15 bases separates them. Spanning cysteine to phenylalanine, the CDR3 consists of 16 amino acids. The CDR3 DNA has 48 bases and is translated from base 1.